This TCR beta chain derives from a study of radiation and T cells in renal cell carcinoma. Concerning this clone: Its antigen remains unidentified.

Some clones are missing from TCRdb's copy, which holds only in-frame ones; the method was immunoSEQ multiplex PCR. The profile shows about 16,000 clones, roughly 60% of them singletons. Trimming cost V 5 bases and J 2 bases, with 9 bases left between them. CDR1 is ENHRY, CDR2 SYGVKD, per germline. The CDR3 loop spans 13 amino acids. Specified treatment: treatment-naive control, cytoreductive nephrectomy. Clear cell pathology was present in this patient's renal cell carcinoma. Overall study results and limits: Irradiated tumors held more dominant CDR3 motifs than control tumors. Compared with controls, irradiated tumors showed greater TCR clonality.

This chain uses TRBV10-3 with TRBJ1-1; D perhaps matches TRBD1 (6 bases). The sequence came from a man aged 40-49 years with renal cell carcinoma. The sample here was tumor tissue, taken from a patient whose treatment was nephrectomy without radiotherapy. CDR3 DNA: TGTGCCATCAGTAGGACAGCCAACACTGAAGCTTTCTTT. Translation gives CAISRTANTEAFF.